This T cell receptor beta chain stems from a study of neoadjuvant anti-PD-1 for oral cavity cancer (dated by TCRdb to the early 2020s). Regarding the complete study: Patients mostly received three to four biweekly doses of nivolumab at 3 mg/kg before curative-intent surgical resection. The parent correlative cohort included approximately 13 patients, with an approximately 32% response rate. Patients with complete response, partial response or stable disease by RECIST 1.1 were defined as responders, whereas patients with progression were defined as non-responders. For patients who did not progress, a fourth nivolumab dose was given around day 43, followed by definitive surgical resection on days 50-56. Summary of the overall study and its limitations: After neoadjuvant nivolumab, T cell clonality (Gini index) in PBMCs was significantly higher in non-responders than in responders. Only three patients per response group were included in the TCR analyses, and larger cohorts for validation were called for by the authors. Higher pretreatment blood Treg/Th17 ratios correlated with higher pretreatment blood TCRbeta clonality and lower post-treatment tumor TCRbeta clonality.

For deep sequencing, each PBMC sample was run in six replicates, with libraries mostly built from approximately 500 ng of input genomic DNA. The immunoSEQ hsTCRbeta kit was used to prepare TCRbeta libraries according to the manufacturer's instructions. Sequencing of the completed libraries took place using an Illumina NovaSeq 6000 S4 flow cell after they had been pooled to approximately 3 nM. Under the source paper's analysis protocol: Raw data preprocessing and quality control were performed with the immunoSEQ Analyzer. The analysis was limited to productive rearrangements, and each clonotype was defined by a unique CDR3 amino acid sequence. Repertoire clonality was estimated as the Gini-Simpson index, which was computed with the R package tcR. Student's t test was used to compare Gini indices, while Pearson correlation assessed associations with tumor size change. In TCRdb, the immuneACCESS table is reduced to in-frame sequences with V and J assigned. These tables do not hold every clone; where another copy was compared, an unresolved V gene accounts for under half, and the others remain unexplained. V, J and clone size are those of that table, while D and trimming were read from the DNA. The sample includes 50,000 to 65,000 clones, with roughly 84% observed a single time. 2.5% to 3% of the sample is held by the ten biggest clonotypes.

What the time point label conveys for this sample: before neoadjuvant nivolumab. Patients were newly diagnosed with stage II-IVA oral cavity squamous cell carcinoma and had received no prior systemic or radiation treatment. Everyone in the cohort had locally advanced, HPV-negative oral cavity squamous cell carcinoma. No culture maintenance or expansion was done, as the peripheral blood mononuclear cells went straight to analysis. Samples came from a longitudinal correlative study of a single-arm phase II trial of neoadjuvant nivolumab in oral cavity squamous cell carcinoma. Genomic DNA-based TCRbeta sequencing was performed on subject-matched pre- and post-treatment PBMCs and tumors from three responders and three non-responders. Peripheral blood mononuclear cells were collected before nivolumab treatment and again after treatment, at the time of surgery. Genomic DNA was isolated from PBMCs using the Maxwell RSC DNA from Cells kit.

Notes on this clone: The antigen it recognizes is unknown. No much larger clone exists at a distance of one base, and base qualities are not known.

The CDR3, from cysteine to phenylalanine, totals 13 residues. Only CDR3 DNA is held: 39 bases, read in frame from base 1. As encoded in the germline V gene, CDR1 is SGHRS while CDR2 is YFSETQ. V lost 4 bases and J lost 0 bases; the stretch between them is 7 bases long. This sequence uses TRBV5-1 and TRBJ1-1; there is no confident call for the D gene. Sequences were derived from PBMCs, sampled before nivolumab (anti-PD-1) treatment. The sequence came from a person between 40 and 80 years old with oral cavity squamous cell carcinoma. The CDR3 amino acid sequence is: CASSTRVNTEAFF. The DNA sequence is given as TGCGCCAGCAGCACTCGGGTGAACACTGAAGCTTTCTTT. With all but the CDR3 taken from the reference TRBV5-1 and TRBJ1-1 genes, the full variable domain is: KAGVTQTPRYLIKTRGQQVTLSCSPISGHRSVSWYQQTPGQGLQFLFEYFSETQRNKGNFPGRFSGRQFSNSRSEMNVSTLELGDSALYLCASSTRVNTEAFFGQGTRLTVV.